The 12 T cell receptor beta chains below were found in one sample sequenced in a study of blood T cell dynamics during melanoma immunotherapy. Measured with immunoSEQ multiplex PCR; TCRdb has only the in-frame clones, and not every one. The sample lists about 17,000 clones, 87% occurring once. Stated time point: week 3, after first cycle of checkpoint inhibitor. The sequenced sample was blood, obtained from a patient treated with checkpoint blockade. All receptors come from a human donor with melanoma.

The chain employs TRBV18 and TRBJ2-1, with 9 bases aligning to TRBD2. This CDR3 has 17 amino acids. In germline, CDR1 is KGHSH, CDR2 LQKENI. V gave up 4 bases and J gave up 3 bases; unmatched junction bases: 10. CDR3 amino acids: CASSRGKAGGNYNEQFF. CDR3 DNA sequence: TGTGCCAGCTCACGAGGGAAAGCGGGAGGAAACTACAATGAGCAGTTCTTC.

The chain carries TRBV10-3 and TRBJ2-7; 9 bases are shared with TRBD1. The germline V gene encodes CDR1 ENHRY and CDR2 SYGVKD. V gave up 7 bases and J gave up 5 bases; unmatched junction bases: 9. The CDR3 consists of 14 residues. CDR3 in DNA: TGTGCCATCAACCCGGGACAGGGCACCAACGAGCAGTACTTC. Its protein is CAINPGQGTNEQYF.

The DNA of the CDR3 is TGTGCCAGCCGGTTAGCGGGAGGGCCGGTGGGTACCAAAAACATTCAGTACTTC. The encoded protein is CASRLAGGPVGTKNIQYF. The chain joins TRBV7-9 to TRBJ2-4; 11 nucleotides match TRBD2. The CDR3 is 18 residues long. With 8 bases clipped from V and 2 bases from J, the junction kept 14 bases outside the gene matches. The germline gives CDR1 SEHNR, CDR2 FQNEAQ (reference sequence).

This rearrangement joins TRBV27 to TRBJ2-1; D gene unclear. This CDR3 region has 11 residues. Deletions cut 6 bases from V and 4 bases from J, with 4 bases between. The germline V gene encodes CDR1 MNHEY and CDR2 SMNVEV (reference sequence). CDR3 in amino acids: CASSRYNEQFF. As DNA, the CDR3 is TGTGCCAGCAGCCGTTACAATGAGCAGTTCTTC.

The chain is built from TRBV5-4 and TRBJ2-5; a possible D gene is TRBD2 (6 bases). V lost 0 bases and J lost 2, with 8 bases in between. This CDR3 is built from 14 residues. CDR1 is SGHNT and CDR2 is YYREEE in the germline V gene (reference sequence). CDR3 sequence reads: CASSLGAGQETQYF. The CDR3 coding sequence is TGTGCCAGCAGCTTGGGGGCGGGACAAGAGACCCAGTACTTC.

V usage is TRBV11-2 and J usage is TRBJ2-2, with D uncertain. Per the germline V gene, CDR1 is SGHAT and CDR2 is FQNNGV. This CDR3 has 14 residues. The V gene lost 3 bases and the J gene lost 5 bases, with 10 bases spanning the gap. CDR3 sequence (DNA): TGTGCCAGCAGCTTGGGCATACTAACCGGGGAGCTGTTTTTT. Residues: CASSLGILTGELFF. Looking up the rest from reference TRBV11-2 and TRBJ2-2 gives the full variable domain: EAGVAQSPRYKIIEKRQSVAFWCNPISGHATLYWYQQILGQGPKLLIQFQNNGVVDDSQLPKDRFSAERLKGVDSTLKIQPAKLEDSAVYLCASSLGILTGELFFGEGSRLTVL.

In nucleotides, the CDR3 is TGTGCCAGCAGCACTACCGGGGGCCTCGAGCAGTACTTC. Encoded protein: CASSTTGGLEQYF. The J gene is TRBJ2-7, the V gene TRBV7-2; D may be TRBD1 or TRBD2 (6 bases each). V gave up 5 bases and J gave up 6 bases, with 14 bases separating them. CDR3 length: 13 amino acids. Germline-derived CDR1 and CDR2 are SGHTA and FQGNSA.

The rearrangement links TRBV29-1 to TRBJ2-4; TRBD2 matches at 7 bases. V lost 6 bases to trimming and J lost 9 bases; unmatched junction nucleotides: 11. Germline CDR1 is SQVTM and CDR2 is ANQGSEA. The CDR3 runs to 13 residues. DNA for the CDR3: TGCAGCGTAGGACCAATGTGGGAGGGCATTCAGTACTTC. It is translated as CSVGPMWEGIQYF.

V and J are TRBV5-6 and TRBJ2-5; 8 bases align to TRBD2. After removal of 0 bases from V and 3 bases from J, the junction contained 7 bases not matched to a gene. Germline V gene lookup returns CDR1 SGHDT and CDR2 YYEEEE. The CDR3 totals 16 residues. CDR3 sequence: CASSLAGGIQEETQYF. The CDR3, as DNA: TGTGCCAGCAGCTTGGCGGGGGGGATTCAAGAAGAGACCCAGTACTTC.

This clone was observed a handful of times. This chain uses TRBV5-1 with TRBJ1-4; no firm D call. Germline V gene data show CDR1 as SGHRS and CDR2 as YFSETQ. Trimming stripped 4 bases from V and 5 bases from J, with 9 bases between. This CDR3 has 13 amino acids. The chain's CDR3 is CASSDRRNEKLFF. Written as DNA, the CDR3 is TGCGCCAGCAGCGATAGGAGAAATGAAAAACTGTTTTTT.

The chain is built from TRBV27 and TRBJ2-5, with D maybe TRBD1 (5 bases). Between the trimmed V and J ends, which lost 2 bases and 2 bases, there was a span of 15 bases. CDR3 length: 16 residues. Germline V gene lookup returns CDR1 MNHEY and CDR2 SMNVEV (reference sequence). The CDR3: CASSLDARAAQETQYF. CDR3 in DNA: TGTGCCAGCAGTTTAGACGCCAGGGCTGCTCAAGAGACCCAGTACTTC.

The chain employs TRBV4-3 and TRBJ2-7, with 10 positions matching TRBD1. CDR1 is LGHNA and CDR2 is YSLEER in the germline V gene. This CDR3 contains 16 residues. The V segment lost 0 bases and the J segment 2 bases; nucleotides outside the gene matches: 4. The chain's CDR3 is CASSQDRDRGAYEQYF. The CDR3 DNA sequence: TGCGCCAGCAGCCAAGACCGGGACAGGGGCGCCTACGAGCAGTACTTC.